This T cell receptor (beta chain) stems from a study of early T cells in non-severe SARS-CoV-2 infection. Study information: Sequencing used unsorted whole-blood bulk RNA, so chains lack pairing. Study-wide results and limits: Private and CD4 specificities were missed by VDJdb matching, skewed to anti-spike CD8.

Worth noting for this clonotype: As yet, its antigen is unknown.

Germline loops: CDR1 MNHEY, CDR2 SVGEGT. The CDR3 length is 14 residues. J lost 6 bases, V lost 5 bases, and 7 bases had no gene match. Tagging with unique molecular identifiers was applied to individual cDNA molecules. A single record per CDR3 protein comes from TCRdb applying MiXCR to the 5' RACE reads. The table records around 66,000 distinct CDR3 sequences, about 6% of them present only once. This receptor was obtained from an adult who was a healthcare worker with PCR-confirmed SARS-CoV-2 infection or an uninfected control (not recorded which). J is TRBJ2-1 and V is TRBV6-2 or TRBV6-3; 7 nucleotides line up with TRBD2. The sample here was whole blood, taken at baseline. The CDR3 region has the DNA TGTGCCAGCAGTCTGGGGGGGACTATCAATGAGCAGTTCTTC. Amino acid sequence: CASSLGGTINEQFF.